What follows are 27 T cell receptor beta chains derived from one specimen sequenced in a study of response to subunit inactivated influenza vaccine. TCRdb recomputed calls from the RT-PCR reads with MiXCR, one row per CDR3 protein. The sample contains roughly 520,000 distinct CDR3 sequences, 25% of which appear only once. The sequencing used CD4+ T cells sorted from PBMCs, collected roughly 5 days after vaccination. The receptors here all came from a man in his forties or fifties who received an inactivated influenza vaccine.

The V and J genes are TRBV12-3 or TRBV12-4 and TRBJ1-1, with D maybe TRBD1 (5 bases). The CDR3 is made up of 12 amino acids. Trimming removed 5 bases from V and 10 bases from J, with 14 bases in between. The CDR3 region has the DNA TGTGCCAGCAGTCGACGGGATGGGGGAGCTTTCTTT. Translated: CASSRRDGGAFF.

The chain couples TRBV20-1 to TRBJ1-2; D gene ambiguous. The V gene lost 3 bases and the J gene lost 8 bases, with 10 bases spanning the gap. The CDR3 covers 11 residues. Germline CDR1 reads DFQATT; CDR2 reads SNEGSKA (reference sequence). DNA of the CDR3: TGCAGTGCTAGGAGAGAAGTCGGCTACACCTTC. This sequence encodes CSARREVGYTF.

The V gene is TRBV20-1, the J gene TRBJ2-1; D not resolved. With 6 bases removed from V and 6 bases from J, the gap between germline ends came to 9 bases. CDR3 size: 11 residues. From germline, CDR1 is DFQATT and CDR2 SNEGSKA (reference sequence). The DNA for the CDR3 is TGCAGTGCCCATCGGGTCAATGAGCAGTTCTTC. As protein: CSAHRVNEQFF.

This chain joins TRBV6-2 or TRBV6-3 and TRBJ2-5; 8 bases align to TRBD2. This CDR3 contains 14 residues. Germline CDR1 and CDR2: MNHEY and SVGEGT. Germline trimming cut 5 bases from V and 4 bases from J; bases unmatched to any gene: 6. In DNA, the CDR3 is TGTGCCAGCAGTGGTAGCGGGATTACAGAGACCCAGTACTTC. This codes for CASSGSGITETQYF.

V gene TRBV2 combines with J gene TRBJ2-3; no definite D call. The germline V and J ends were trimmed by 4 bases and 2 bases, with 7 bases remaining between them. Per the germline V gene, CDR1 is SNHLY and CDR2 is FYNNEI. The CDR3 totals 13 residues. CDR3 nucleotides: TGTGCCAGCAGTGCCCATCCCACAGATACGCAGTATTTT. This translates into CASSAHPTDTQYF.

This clonotype was counted only a few times. This sequence joins TRBV28 and TRBJ2-1, with unresolved D. The CDR3 runs 14 residues. Germline CDR1 MDHEN, CDR2 SYDVKM. V was shortened by 5 bases and J by 0 bases, with 8 bases between the two germline ends. CDR3 in DNA: TGTGCCAGCAGTAACGCCGTCTCCTACAATGAGCAGTTCTTC. Translating it yields CASSNAVSYNEQFF. Supplemented by reference TRBV28 and TRBJ2-1, the full variable domain reads DVKVTQSSRYLVKRTGEKVFLECVQDMDHENMFWYRQDPGLGLRLIYFSYDVKMKEKGDIPEGYSVSREKKERFSLILESASTNQTSMYLCASSNAVSYNEQFFGPGTRLTVL.

CDR3 region: CASSNGQGFNEQFF. CDR3 nucleotide sequence: TGCGCCAGCAGCAATGGACAGGGTTTCAATGAGCAGTTCTTC. This sequence joins TRBV5-1 and TRBJ2-1; TRBD1 agrees at 8 bases. This CDR3 contains 14 residues. The J segment lost 6 bases and the V segment lost 4 bases, leaving 6 bases of the junction unmatched. Germline CDR1 reads SGHRS; CDR2 reads YFSETQ.

The chain uses TRBV25-1 and TRBJ2-5; TRBD1 matches 9 bases. J gave up 5 bases and V 6 bases, and 10 bases lay outside the gene matches. Germline loops: CDR1 MGHDK, CDR2 SYGVNS. This CDR3 has 15 residues. CDR3 loop: CASRRPGTGTETQYF. Written as DNA, the CDR3 is TGTGCCAGCAGGCGTCCCGGGACAGGGACGGAGACCCAGTACTTC. Combining the CDR3 with reference TRBV25-1 and TRBJ2-5 gives the whole variable domain EADIYQTPRYLVIGTGKKITLECSQTMGHDKMYWYQQDPGMELHLIHYSYGVNSTEKGDLSSESTVSRIRTEHFPLTLESARPSHTSQYLCASRRPGTGTETQYFGPGTRLLVL.

A few counts support this clonotype. The chain uses TRBV7-9 and TRBJ2-7; D unresolved. Germline V gene sequence: CDR1 SEHNR, CDR2 FQNEAQ (reference sequence). With 6 bases removed from V and 3 bases from J, the gap between germline ends came to 18 bases. The CDR3 is 15 residues long. The CDR3 sequence: CASSTSTGRDYEQYF. CDR3 DNA sequence: TGTGCCAGCAGTACCTCCACGGGCAGAGACTACGAGCAGTACTTC.

The gene calls are TRBV4-3 and TRBJ1-1; the D is unclear. Germline CDR1 is LGHNA and CDR2 is YSLEER. V shed 1 base and J shed 1 base, with 10 bases lying between them. The CDR3 runs 15 residues. CDR3 in amino acids: CASSQVYMRNTEAFF. The DNA for the CDR3 is TGCGCCAGCAGCCAAGTGTATATGAGGAACACTGAAGCTTTCTTT.

The chain couples TRBV25-1 to TRBJ2-1, with TRBD2 matching 12 bases. Germline values: CDR1 MGHDK, CDR2 SYGVNS. J gave up 7 bases and V 6 bases, and 1 base lay outside the gene matches. This CDR3 is built from 13 residues. The DNA of the CDR3 is TGTGCCAGCAGAGGGACTAGCGGGAATGAGCAGTTCTTC. Translating gives CASRGTSGNEQFF.

This clonotype was counted only a few times. The chain carries TRBV6-5 and TRBJ2-6; no clear D gene. The length of the CDR3 is 16 residues. CDR1 is MNHEY, CDR2 SVGAGI, per germline. V was cut by 4 bases and J by 1 base, with 11 bases left in between. The CDR3 sequence is CASSLGLRSGANVLTF. The CDR3, as DNA: TGTGCCAGCAGTTTAGGGCTTAGGTCTGGGGCCAACGTCCTGACTTTC.

This clonotype was seen more than once but under ten times. This rearrangement joins TRBV10-3 to TRBJ2-5, with D perhaps TRBD1 (7 bases). Germline V lookup: CDR1 ENHRY, CDR2 SYGVKD. Trimming removed 3 bases from V and 4 bases from J, with 12 bases in between. The CDR3 loop spans 14 amino acids. CDR3 in amino acids: CAISDGGGVETQYF. In DNA form, the CDR3 reads TGTGCCATCAGTGATGGAGGGGGCGTAGAGACCCAGTACTTC.

V usage is TRBV29-1 and J usage is TRBJ2-1; 7 bases line up with TRBD2. CDR1 SQVTM and CDR2 ANQGSEA come from the germline V gene. The CDR3 extends over 15 amino acids. V dropped 2 bases and J dropped 4; count of bases not matched to a gene: 8. The CDR3 protein is CSVEFPSGRYNEQFF. In nucleotides, the CDR3 is TGCAGCGTTGAATTCCCTAGCGGAAGATACAATGAGCAGTTCTTC.

The J gene is TRBJ2-1, the V gene TRBV7-9; D is possibly TRBD1 or TRBD2 (5 bases each). CDR1 and CDR2 (germline): SEHNR, FQNEAQ (reference sequence). The CDR3 is 13 amino acids. The V end lost 7 bases, the J end lost 6 bases, and 13 bases lay between the germline ends. Written as DNA, the CDR3 is TGTGCCAGCACGCCCGTTGGGGGCAATGAGCAGTTCTTC. The encoded protein is CASTPVGGNEQFF.

This clonotype showed up just a few times. The V and J genes are TRBV20-1 and TRBJ2-3; possible D gene TRBD2, 5 bases. Germline lookup yields CDR1 DFQATT and CDR2 SNEGSKA (reference sequence). The V gene lost 6 bases and the J gene lost 2 bases, with 18 bases spanning the gap. The CDR3 contains 15 residues. The CDR3 sequence: CSAEVGSGITDTQYF. In nucleotides, the CDR3 is TGCAGTGCGGAGGTGGGGTCCGGGATCACAGATACGCAGTATTTT.

This clonotype came up a few times. The chain couples TRBV5-1 to TRBJ2-7; D unclear. Trimming removed 7 bases at V and 7 bases at J, with 24 bases between. Per germline, CDR1 SGHRS and CDR2 YFSETQ. The CDR3 is made up of 15 amino acids. The DNA of the CDR3 is TGCGCCAGCTTAGTTTGGGCCCCGCAGTATCAGGAGCAGTACTTC. Translation gives CASLVWAPQYQEQYF.

This clonotype showed up many times. This chain joins TRBV7-8 and TRBJ2-7; 15 positions agree with TRBD2. The CDR3 has 18 amino acids. Germline CDR1 SGHVS, CDR2 FQNEAQ. V lost 4 bases and J lost 0; bases outside the gene matches: 7. The CDR3 nucleotides read TGTGCCAGCAGCTCGGGACTAGCGGGAGGCCCTGACTCCTACGAGCAGTACTTC. This sequence encodes CASSSGLAGGPDSYEQYF.

This sequence joins TRBV24-1 and TRBJ2-5; 10 bases are shared with TRBD1. CDR1 KGHDR and CDR2 SFDVKD come from the germline V gene. Unmatched junction bases numbered 14, after V lost 4 bases and J lost 4 bases. This CDR3 is 18 amino acids long. Here the CDR3 DNA reads TGTGCCACCAGTGACGCGGGACAGGGGCGCCCGGATAGAGAGACCCAGTACTTC. Translating it yields CATSDAGQGRPDRETQYF.

This clonotype has a handful of counts. The J gene is TRBJ2-7, the V gene TRBV10-2; 9 bases are a match to TRBD1. CDR1 WSHSY and CDR2 SAAADI come from the germline V gene. The CDR3 covers 15 residues. V lost 6 bases and J lost 2; bases outside the gene matches: 8. The CDR3 here is CASRVSGTGPYEQYF. In nucleotides, the CDR3 is TGCGCCAGCAGAGTTTCCGGGACAGGGCCCTACGAGCAGTACTTC.

The chain employs TRBV7-8 and TRBJ2-4, with D perhaps matching TRBD1 or TRBD2 (5 bases each). From germline, CDR1 is SGHVS and CDR2 FQNEAQ. The CDR3 has 15 residues. Trimming took 5 bases from V and 3 from J, leaving 14 bases between them. The CDR3 bases are TGTGCCAGCAGCCCCTATTGGGACGGCAAAAACATTCAGTACTTC. This codes for CASSPYWDGKNIQYF.

This clonotype was seen a handful of times. The chain carries TRBV6-1 and TRBJ1-5; TRBD1 aligns across 7 bases. The CDR3 covers 12 residues. Germline V gene sequence: CDR1 MNHNS, CDR2 SASEGT. Trimming removed 7 bases from V and 7 bases from J; junction bases left unmatched: 4. The chain's CDR3 is CASKVGGQPQHF. The CDR3 DNA reads TGTGCCAGCAAGGTAGGGGGCCAGCCCCAGCATTTT.

There are a few counts of this clonotype. The chain has TRBV28 and TRBJ2-7, with no clear D. This CDR3 region has 12 residues. In germline, CDR1 is MDHEN, CDR2 SYDVKM. Trimming cost V 6 bases and J 2 bases, with 8 bases left between them. CDR3 DNA: TGTGCCAGCAGACTTAATACCTACGAGCAGTACTTC. The encoded protein is CASRLNTYEQYF.

This clonotype was observed a few times. The chain links TRBV9 to TRBJ1-6; D unclear. The germline CDR1 and CDR2 sequences are SGDLS and YYNGEE. The CDR3 has 14 amino acids. Trimming shortened V by 0 bases and J by 6 bases, and 7 bases separated the two germline ends. This CDR3 reads CASSVEQINSPLHF. CDR3 DNA sequence: TGTGCCAGCAGCGTAGAACAGATTAATTCACCCCTCCACTTT.

This clonotype was seen only a few times. The chain links TRBV12-3 or TRBV12-4 to TRBJ2-3, with 8 nucleotides matching TRBD2. The CDR3 covers 14 residues. J gave up 5 bases and V 6 bases, and 7 bases lay outside the gene matches. Here the CDR3 reads CASSTGGPEDTQYF. The CDR3 DNA is TGTGCCAGCAGCACGGGAGGGCCGGAAGATACGCAGTATTTT.

This clonotype was found once. The rearrangement joins TRBV10-3 to TRBJ1-1; TRBD1 aligns across 8 bases. The V and J ends lost 7 bases and 4 bases, in that order; junction bases with no gene match: 5. The CDR3 is 13 residues long. Germline CDR1 ENHRY, CDR2 SYGVKD. CDR3 sequence: CAIKETGVTEAFF. Written as DNA, the CDR3 is TGTGCCATCAAGGAGACAGGGGTCACTGAAGCTTTCTTT.

Only a few counts were recorded for this clonotype. The chain joins TRBV18 to TRBJ2-2; D possibly corresponds to TRBD1 (6 bases). The V gene lost 8 bases and the J gene lost 0 bases, with 13 bases spanning the gap. The CDR3 has 15 residues. Germline-derived CDR1 and CDR2 are KGHSH and LQKENI. CDR3 in amino acids: CASSPGTPNTGELFF. Here the CDR3 DNA reads TGTGCCAGCAGCCCCGGGACACCGAACACCGGGGAGCTGTTTTTT.